One sample yielded the 29 T cell receptor beta chains listed below, sequenced in a study of blood T cell repertoires in COVID-19. Only in-frame clones appear in the TCRdb table, and some are missing; sequencing was by immunoSEQ multiplex PCR. The data contain some 140,000 clones, roughly four fifths of them singletons. What was sequenced was peripheral blood. These receptors all stem from a human donor in a cohort sampled during active COVID-19.

The V call is TRBV7-8, the J call TRBJ1-1; 10 bases are a match to TRBD1. The CDR3 extends over 15 amino acids. Germline V CDR1 and CDR2: SGHVS, FQNEAQ. With V trimmed by 5 bases and J by 11 bases, 14 bases remained unmatched. The CDR3 sequence is CASSQSRDRGGRAFF. Here the CDR3 DNA reads TGTGCCAGCAGCCAATCCCGGGACAGGGGCGGGAGGGCTTTCTTT. The full variable domain, rest sourced from reference TRBV7-8 and TRBJ1-1, is GAGVSQSPRYKVAKRGQDVALRCDPISGHVSLFWYQQALGQGPEFLTYFQNEAQLDKSGLPSDRFFAERPEGSVSTLKIQRTQQEDSAVYLCASSQSRDRGGRAFFGQGTRLTVV.

This clone was picked up a small number of times. The rearrangement links TRBV6-5 to TRBJ2-5; 8 positions match TRBD2. CDR3 length equals 16 residues. V gave up 2 bases and J gave up 7 bases; unmatched junction bases: 12. Germline lookup yields CDR1 MNHEY and CDR2 SVGAGI. CDR3 amino acids: CASSYGAGGSRGTQYF. In DNA, the CDR3 is TGTGCCAGCAGTTACGGGGCGGGGGGCTCTAGGGGGACCCAGTACTTC.

This clone was detected a few times. The rearrangement uses TRBV19 and TRBJ2-2; D is ambiguous. CDR1 LNHDA and CDR2 SQIVND come from the germline V gene (reference sequence). Trimming shortened V by 7 bases and J by 0 bases, and 9 bases separated the two germline ends. The CDR3 loop spans 14 amino acids. The CDR3 sequence is CASTGRTNTGELFF. CDR3 sequence (DNA): TGTGCCAGTACCGGCAGGACGAACACCGGGGAGCTGTTTTTT.

V is TRBV10-3 and J is TRBJ1-2; D gene unclear. The CDR3 totals 14 residues. V was pared by 2 bases and J by 3 bases, with 10 bases between. CDR1 and CDR2 from the germline V gene are ENHRY and SYGVKD. The CDR3 spells CAISEPRRDYGYTF. The CDR3 DNA sequence: TGTGCCATCAGTGAGCCTCGACGGGACTATGGCTACACCTTC.

V is TRBV29-1 and J is TRBJ2-1; 10 nucleotides align to TRBD1. In germline, CDR1 is SQVTM, CDR2 ANQGSEA. This CDR3 region has 13 residues. V gave up 7 bases and J gave up 7 bases; unmatched junction bases: 7. The CDR3 DNA follows: TGCAGCGCCTCCGGGACAGGGGTTAATGAGCAGTTCTTC. Amino acid sequence: CSASGTGVNEQFF.

The rearrangement joins TRBV18 to TRBJ1-1, with D possibly TRBD1 on 5 matching bases. V was trimmed by 5 bases and J by 1 base, leaving 8 bases between them. Germline CDR1 reads KGHSH; CDR2 reads LQKENI. This CDR3 is 13 amino acids long. This CDR3 reads CASSSGQNTEAFF. CDR3 in DNA: TGTGCCAGCTCATCTGGACAGAACACTGAAGCTTTCTTT.

V usage is TRBV7-3 and J usage is TRBJ1-1; D not resolved. This CDR3 has 13 residues. The V gene lost 0 bases and the J gene lost 5 bases, with 7 bases spanning the gap. CDR1 is SGHTA and CDR2 is FQGTGA in the germline V gene. The CDR3 DNA reads TGTGCCAGCAGCTTAACAGGGAGAACTGAAGCTTTCTTT. Its protein is CASSLTGRTEAFF.

With regard to this clone: An end of the junction does not agree with germline; a read error may underlie this. V gene TRBV2 combines with J gene TRBJ1-5; 7 bases match TRBD1. The CDR3 is made up of 15 amino acids. CDR1 SNHLY and CDR2 FYNNEI come from the germline V gene. CDR3 bases: TGTGCCAGCACTGAACAGGGGTTAGGCAATCAGCCCCAGCATTTT. This encodes CASTEQGLGNQPQHF.

V gene TRBV5-1 combines with J gene TRBJ1-1, with D possibly being TRBD1 (6 bases). The CDR3 covers 16 residues. Trimming removed 1 base from V and 4 bases from J, with 17 bases in between. Germline V CDR1 and CDR2: SGHRS, YFSETQ. The CDR3 region has the DNA TGCGCCAGCAGCTTGCAAGTAAGGACAGCTAGCACTGAAGCTTTCTTT. As protein: CASSLQVRTASTEAFF.

The gene calls are TRBV4-1 and TRBJ1-1; a weak D match, TRBD1 (5 bases). The CDR3 runs 13 residues. Germline V gene lookup returns CDR1 MGHRA and CDR2 YSYEKL. The V end was cut by 1 base, the J end by 5 bases, with 8 bases between. Here the CDR3 DNA reads TGCGCCAGCAGCCAAGCTCAGGGAACTGAAGCTTTCTTT. Its protein is CASSQAQGTEAFF.

V and J are TRBV30 and TRBJ2-1, with a tentative D call TRBD2 (6 bases). The V end lost 4 bases, the J end lost 0 bases, and 13 bases lay between the germline ends. Germline V CDR1 and CDR2: GTSNPN, SVGIG (reference sequence). The CDR3 contains 15 residues. The CDR3: CAWTRDAGSYNEQFF. In DNA, the CDR3 is TGTGCCTGGACGCGGGACGCCGGCTCCTACAATGAGCAGTTCTTC.

This CDR3 reads CASRPGPNYEQYF. The CDR3 DNA follows: TGTGCCAGCAGACCTGGGCCAAACTACGAGCAGTACTTC. J is TRBJ2-7 and V is TRBV27; no clear D gene. Trimming pared 6 bases from V and 3 bases from J, leaving 12 bases between. Germline assignment: CDR1 MNHEY and CDR2 SMNVEV (reference sequence). The CDR3 totals 13 residues.

The chain couples TRBV9 to TRBJ2-5, with a tentative D call TRBD2 (6 bases). The CDR3 loop spans 13 amino acids. Germline loops: CDR1 SGDLS, CDR2 YYNGEE. The V gene lost 3 bases and the J gene lost 7 bases, with 13 bases spanning the gap. In DNA, the CDR3 is TGTGCCAGCAGCGCCGGCGGGGCCTCGACCCAGTACTTC. It is translated as CASSAGGASTQYF.

The V call is TRBV5-6, the J call TRBJ2-7; tentatively, D is TRBD1 (6 bases). Trimming pared 4 bases from V and 6 bases from J, leaving 20 bases between. Germline V gene data show CDR1 as SGHDT and CDR2 as YYEEEE. The CDR3 sequence is 15 residues long. The CDR3, as DNA: TGTGCCAGCAGCCCCCCAATCTCGACAGGACGCGAGCAGTACTTC. As protein: CASSPPISTGREQYF.

The gene calls are TRBV30 and TRBJ2-1; 7 positions match TRBD2. V dropped 4 bases and J dropped 6; count of bases not matched to a gene: 6. CDR1 and CDR2 from the germline V gene are GTSNPN and SVGIG (reference sequence). The CDR3 has 13 residues. The CDR3 nucleotides read TGTGCCTGGACTCCCGGGACTATCAATGAGCAGTTCTTC. It yields the protein CAWTPGTINEQFF.

In its sample, this clone was seen a few times. This chain's CDR3 is CASSFFSSGNEKLFF. The CDR3 nucleotides are TGTGCCAGCAGCTTTTTCTCTTCCGGGAACGAAAAACTGTTTTTT. V usage is TRBV7-9 and J usage is TRBJ1-4; D gene unclear. The V end lost 3 bases, the J end lost 8 bases, and 16 bases lay between the germline ends. The CDR3 extends over 15 amino acids. The germline CDR1 and CDR2 sequences are SEHNR and FQNEAQ (reference sequence).

CDR3 in amino acids: CASSPPLIQGMRTEAFF. CDR3 DNA: TGTGCCAGCTCACCACCCCTCATCCAGGGGATGAGGACTGAAGCTTTCTTT. This chain joins TRBV18 and TRBJ1-1, with a weak D call TRBD1 (6 bases). The CDR3 extends over 17 amino acids. With 0 bases removed from V and 5 bases from J, the gap between germline ends came to 19 bases. Germline lookup yields CDR1 KGHSH and CDR2 LQKENI.

On this clone: Other DNA sequences of this sample code for an identical CDR3. The chain joins TRBV5-1 to TRBJ2-7; 12 nucleotides align to TRBD2. Germline values: CDR1 SGHRS, CDR2 YFSETQ. Trimming took 0 bases from V and 3 from J; bases not matched to a gene: 4. The CDR3 length is 16 residues. The CDR3 region has the DNA TGCGCCAGCAGCTTGGCACTAGCGGGGGGTCTCTACGAGCAGTACTTC. This sequence encodes CASSLALAGGLYEQYF.

The chain combines TRBV19 with TRBJ1-4, with D possibly TRBD1 on 5 matching bases. The V and J ends lost 7 bases and 5 bases respectively, with 14 bases between them. There are 14 residues in the CDR3. Germline CDR1 reads LNHDA; CDR2 reads SQIVND (reference sequence). The CDR3 DNA is TGTGCCAGTACTTTACAGGCGACCAATGAAAAACTGTTTTTT. Amino acids: CASTLQATNEKLFF.

The chain employs TRBV4-1 and TRBJ1-2; the D gene is possibly TRBD1 (5 bases). Germline loops: CDR1 MGHRA, CDR2 YSYEKL. This CDR3 region has 15 residues. V lost 0 bases and J 8 bases, leaving 16 bases between the germline ends. In DNA form, the CDR3 reads TGCGCCAGCAGCCAAGACCGGGGGGGAAGGTGGGGCTACACCTTC. This sequence encodes CASSQDRGGRWGYTF.

This clone has more than one count but fewer than ten. The chain recombines TRBV4-1 with TRBJ2-7, with D maybe TRBD1 (6 bases). CDR1 is MGHRA, CDR2 YSYEKL, per germline. There are 14 residues in the CDR3. The ends were cut back, 0 bases at V and 9 bases at J, with 15 bases in the middle. CDR3 residues: CASSQEQGPWGQYF. The CDR3 nucleotides are TGCGCCAGCAGCCAAGAACAGGGCCCTTGGGGGCAGTACTTC.

The CDR3 sequence: CASSRFGQGDIQYF. The CDR3 DNA follows: TGCGCCAGCAGCCGATTTGGACAGGGGGACATTCAGTACTTC. The V and J genes are TRBV4-1 and TRBJ2-4; 10 bases are shared with TRBD1. CDR3 size: 14 residues. Germline V gives CDR1 MGHRA, CDR2 YSYEKL. V shed 4 bases, J shed 8 bases, and the junction held 5 bases outside the gene matches.

The chain recombines TRBV5-6 with TRBJ1-5, with D possibly matching TRBD1 (6 bases). This CDR3 contains 16 residues. Trimming pared 4 bases from V and 9 bases from J, leaving 23 bases between. The germline V gene encodes CDR1 SGHDT and CDR2 YYEEEE. This CDR3 is CASSPGGQIHSPPQHF. For the CDR3, the DNA is TGTGCCAGCAGCCCGGGGGGGCAAATTCATTCCCCGCCCCAGCATTTT.

The chain carries TRBV6-5 and TRBJ2-5; 10 bases agree with TRBD1. This CDR3 contains 16 residues. Trimming at V came to 0 bases and at J to 7 bases, leaving 8 bases not matched to a gene. Germline V gene lookup returns CDR1 MNHEY and CDR2 SVGAGI. The CDR3 protein is CASSYSQGTGDATQYF. The CDR3 coding sequence is TGTGCCAGCAGTTACTCCCAAGGGACAGGGGACGCGACCCAGTACTTC.

This clone was recorded only once. The chain is built from TRBV6-5 and TRBJ2-1; possible D gene TRBD2, 5 bases. Trimming cost V 5 bases and J 5 bases, with 16 bases left between them. The CDR3 extends over 15 amino acids. Per germline, CDR1 MNHEY and CDR2 SVGAGI. CDR3: CASSTRTLGNNEQFF. The CDR3 region has the DNA TGTGCCAGCAGTACGAGGACTTTGGGGAACAATGAGCAGTTCTTC.

V is TRBV28 and J is TRBJ1-2; no clear D gene. The V gene's germline CDR1 is MDHEN and CDR2 SYDVKM. The CDR3 has 12 amino acids. V lost 3 bases and J 3 bases, leaving 5 bases between the germline ends. DNA of the CDR3: TGTGCCAGCAGTTTTATCTACTATGGCTACACCTTC. It encodes CASSFIYYGYTF.

This sequence joins TRBV18 and TRBJ2-3; TRBD1 agrees at 7 bases. After removal of 0 bases from V and 0 bases from J, the junction contained 6 bases not matched to a gene. Per the germline V gene, CDR1 is KGHSH and CDR2 is LQKENI. The CDR3 loop spans 17 amino acids. The CDR3 DNA reads as TGTGCCAGCTCACCACCGATACCACAGGGGAGCACAGATACGCAGTATTTT. This encodes CASSPPIPQGSTDTQYF.

The rearrangement links TRBV2 to TRBJ1-5; unclear D gene. The CDR3 sequence is 13 residues long. Germline V gene data show CDR1 as SNHLY and CDR2 as FYNNEI. Trimming removed 7 bases at V and 3 bases at J, with 10 bases between. As DNA, the CDR3 is TGTGCCAGCAAGGAACAGATCAATCAGCCCCAGCATTTT. Translation gives CASKEQINQPQHF.

This chain connects TRBV7-6 to TRBJ1-6, with D perhaps TRBD1 (6 bases). The CDR3 is made up of 16 amino acids. With 5 bases removed from V and 9 bases from J, the gap between germline ends came to 20 bases. Germline CDR1 reads SGHVS; CDR2 reads FNYEAQ. Here the CDR3 DNA reads TGTGCCAGCAGCCCCCGAGAAGGGGGGAGGGGTTCACCCCTCCACTTT. Translation: CASSPREGGRGSPLHF. Looking up the rest from reference TRBV7-6 and TRBJ1-6 gives the full variable domain: GAGVSQSPRYKVTKRGQDVALRCDPISGHVSLYWYRQALGQGPEFLTYFNYEAQQDKSGLPNDRFSAERPEGSISTLTIQRTEQRDSAMYRCASSPREGGRGSPLHFGNGTRLTVT.